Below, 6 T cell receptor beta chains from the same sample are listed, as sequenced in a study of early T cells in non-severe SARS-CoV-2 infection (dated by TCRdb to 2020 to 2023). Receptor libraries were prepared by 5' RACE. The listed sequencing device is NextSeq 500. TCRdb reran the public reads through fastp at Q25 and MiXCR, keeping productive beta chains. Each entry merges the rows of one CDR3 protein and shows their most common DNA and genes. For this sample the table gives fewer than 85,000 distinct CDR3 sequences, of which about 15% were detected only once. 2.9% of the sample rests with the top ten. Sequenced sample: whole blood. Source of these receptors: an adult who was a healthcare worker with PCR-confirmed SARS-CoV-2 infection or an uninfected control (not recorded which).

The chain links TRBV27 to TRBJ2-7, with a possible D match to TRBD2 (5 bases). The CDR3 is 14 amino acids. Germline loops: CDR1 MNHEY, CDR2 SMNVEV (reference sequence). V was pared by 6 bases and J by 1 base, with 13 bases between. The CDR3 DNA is TGTGCCAGCAGGCTGGACGGGAAGTCCTACGAGCAGTACTTC. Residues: CASRLDGKSYEQYF.

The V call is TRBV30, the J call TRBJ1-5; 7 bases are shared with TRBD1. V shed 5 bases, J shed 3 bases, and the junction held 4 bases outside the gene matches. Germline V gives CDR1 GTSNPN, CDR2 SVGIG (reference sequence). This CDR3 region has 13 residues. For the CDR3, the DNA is TGTGCCTGGGCCGGGACAGTCAATCAGCCCCAGCATTTT. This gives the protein CAWAGTVNQPQHF.

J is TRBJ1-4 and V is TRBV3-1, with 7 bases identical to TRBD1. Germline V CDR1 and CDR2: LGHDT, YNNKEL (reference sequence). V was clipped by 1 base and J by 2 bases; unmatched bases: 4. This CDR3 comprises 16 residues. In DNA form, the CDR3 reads TGTGCCAGCAGCCAAGCCCTGACAGGGACTAATGAAAAACTGTTTTTT. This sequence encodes CASSQALTGTNEKLFF.

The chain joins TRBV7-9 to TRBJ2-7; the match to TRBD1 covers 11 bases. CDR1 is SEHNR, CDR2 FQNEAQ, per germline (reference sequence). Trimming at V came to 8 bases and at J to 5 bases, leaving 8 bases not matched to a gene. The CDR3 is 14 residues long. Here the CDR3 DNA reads TGTGCCAGCGTCACCGGGACAGGGGGGGACGAGCAGTACTTC. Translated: CASVTGTGGDEQYF. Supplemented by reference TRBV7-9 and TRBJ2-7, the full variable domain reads DTGVSQNPRHKITKRGQNVTFRCDPISEHNRLYWYRQTLGQGPEFLTYFQNEAQLEKSRLLSDRFSAERPKGSFSTLEIQRTEQGDSAMYLCASVTGTGGDEQYFGPGTRLTVT.

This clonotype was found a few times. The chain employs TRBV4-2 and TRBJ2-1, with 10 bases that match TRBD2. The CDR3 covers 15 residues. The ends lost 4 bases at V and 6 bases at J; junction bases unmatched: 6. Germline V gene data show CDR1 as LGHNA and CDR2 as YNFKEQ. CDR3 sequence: CASSPIAGGPNEQFF. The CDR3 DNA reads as TGTGCCAGCAGCCCGATAGCGGGGGGCCCCAATGAGCAGTTCTTC.

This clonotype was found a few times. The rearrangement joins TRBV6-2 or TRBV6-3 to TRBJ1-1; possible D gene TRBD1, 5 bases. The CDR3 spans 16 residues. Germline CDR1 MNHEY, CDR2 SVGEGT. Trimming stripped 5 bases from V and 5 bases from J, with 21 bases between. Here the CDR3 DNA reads TGTGCCAGCAGTGGACGGGGCCGGGAAGGCGGGACTGAAGCTTTCTTT. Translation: CASSGRGREGGTEAFF.